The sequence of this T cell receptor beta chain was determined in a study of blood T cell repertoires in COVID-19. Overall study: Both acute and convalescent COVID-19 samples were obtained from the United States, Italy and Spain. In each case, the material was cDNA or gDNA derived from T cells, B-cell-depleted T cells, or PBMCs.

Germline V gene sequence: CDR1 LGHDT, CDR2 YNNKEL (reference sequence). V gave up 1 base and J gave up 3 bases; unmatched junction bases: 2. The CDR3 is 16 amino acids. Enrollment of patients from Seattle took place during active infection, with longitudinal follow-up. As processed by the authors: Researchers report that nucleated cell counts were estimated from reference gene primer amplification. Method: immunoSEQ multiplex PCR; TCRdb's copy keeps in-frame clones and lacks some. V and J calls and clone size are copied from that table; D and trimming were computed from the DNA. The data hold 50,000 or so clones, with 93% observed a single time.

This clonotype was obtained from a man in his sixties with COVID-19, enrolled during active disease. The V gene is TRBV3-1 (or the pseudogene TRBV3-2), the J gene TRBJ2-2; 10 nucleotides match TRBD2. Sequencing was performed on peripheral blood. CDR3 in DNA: TGTGCCAGCAGCCAAGTTGGACTAGCGGACACCGGGGAGCTGTTTTTT. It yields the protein CASSQVGLADTGELFF.